The T cell receptor (beta chain) under discussion was sequenced for a study of T cell responses to AZD1222 COVID-19 vaccine. Assay used: immunoSEQ multiplex PCR; TCRdb lists only in-frame clones, some missing. The sample records about 150,000 clones, more than 90% being singletons. The sample was peripheral blood, taken 28 days after the second AZD1222 dose. This clonotype was sampled from an adult who received the AZD1222 COVID-19 vaccine.

Here the CDR3 DNA reads TGTGCCAGCAGTTGGACAGTGGACCAGCCCCAGCATTTT. Translating gives CASSWTVDQPQHF. The chain carries TRBV12-3 or TRBV12-4 and TRBJ1-5; possible D gene TRBD1, 6 bases. Trimming took 4 bases from V and 7 from J, leaving 11 bases between them. This CDR3 region has 13 residues.